This TCR beta chain was sequenced during a study of T-cell reconstitution after alpha-beta-depleted transplantation in children. V was clipped by 6 bases and J by 7 bases, with 13 bases between them. The CDR3 is 12 amino acids. Germline CDR1 reads DFQATT; CDR2 reads SNEGSKA (reference sequence). Unique molecular identifiers were built into the TCRbeta library. TCRdb itself ran the PCR reads through MiXCR, one entry per CDR3 protein. This sample has tens of thousands of distinct CDR3 sequences; around 15% occur once, and the top ten carry less than 20%. This sample comprised PBMCs, mostly from graft donor cells, obtained 180 days after TCRalphabeta/CD19-depleted stem cell transplant. The chain recombines TRBV20-1 with TRBJ1-5, with D perhaps matching TRBD1 (5 bases). The source is a male patient aged 2 to 10 who had a stem cell transplant for acute lymphoblastic leukemia, so the T cells may come from the graft donor. This CDR3 reads CSARAMAQPQHF. The CDR3 DNA reads as TGCAGTGCCAGGGCCATGGCCCAGCCCCAGCATTTT.